This T cell receptor beta chain was identified in a study of T cell changes during pregnancy in multiple sclerosis. Data came from immunoSEQ multiplex PCR; TCRdb stores just in-frame clones and leaves some out. The sample has roughly 60,000 clones; roughly 91% are singletons. Germline CDR1 is LNHDA and CDR2 is SQIVND (reference sequence). There are 11 residues in the CDR3. Between the trimmed V and J ends, which lost 9 bases and 6 bases, there was a span of 12 bases. This clonotype originated in a female donor with multiple sclerosis, enrolled in a pregnancy study. The chain is built from TRBV19 and TRBJ2-7; possibly TRBD1 for D (6 bases). The source material was peripheral blood, sampled before pregnancy. The CDR3 sequence: CASQQGFEQYF. As DNA, the CDR3 is TGTGCCAGCCAACAGGGTTTCGAGCAGTACTTC. The complete variable domain, with remaining parts taken from reference TRBV19 and TRBJ2-7, reads DGGITQSPKYLFRKEGQNVTLSCEQNLNHDAMYWYRQDPGQGLRLIYYSQIVNDFQKGDIAEGYSVSREKKESFPLTVTSAQKNPTAFYLCASQQGFEQYFGPGTRLTVT.